This T cell receptor (beta chain) was captured by sequencing in a study of shared clonotypes between healthy human individuals. Study observations and caveats: It was observed that approximately 5% of naive CD4 clonotypes were shared across a handful of donors.

Per germline, CDR1 SNHLY and CDR2 FYNNEI. The CDR3 is 16 amino acids. The junction had 9 bases not matched to a gene; V was cut back by 4 bases and J by 1 base. Replicate PCRs for sorted subsets used around 190 ng DNA; this equaled around 28,000 T cell genomes. Repertoires were generated with immunoSEQ multiplex PCR, while TCRdb's copy carries only in-frame clones and drops some. The data contain over 2 million clones, just under 95% of them singletons. With regard to this clone: Antigen unknown.

The gene calls are TRBV2 and TRBJ2-7; 8 nucleotides align to TRBD2. The clonotype was recovered from a man younger than 35 in good health. Some clones in this sample may be carry-over from other donors' samples. Sequenced input: naive CD4+ T cells from PBMCs. The subset: CD45RA+ positively selected. The CDR3 region has the DNA TGTGCCAGCAGTGCTGGGGGACTAGAGTTGTCCTACGAGCAGTACTTC. Its translation is CASSAGGLELSYEQYF.